The rows below give T cell receptor beta chains drawn from one sample of a study of blood T cell repertoires in COVID-19. TCRdb's table, derived via immunoSEQ multiplex PCR, lists solely in-frame clones and lacks some. The sample contains some 170,000 clones, around 80% of which appear only once. Sequenced: peripheral blood. These receptors were obtained from a woman aged 70-85 years with acute or convalescent COVID-19. Each CDR3 is given with its conserved first and last residue. D genes are given only for firm matches. Some rows mark clone size as missing; the rest say once, few, many or name a class of expanded clone.

cdr3_aa	cdr3_nt	d_call	v_call	clone_size	j_call
CSEMGTDTQYF	TGCAGCGAGATGGGCACAGATACGCAGTATTTT	.	TRBV20-1	.	TRBJ2-3
CASSSQWRAEETQYF	TGTGCCAGCAGCTCCCAGTGGAGAGCGGAAGAGACCCAGTACTTC	.	TRBV7-9	few	TRBJ2-5
CASSLGLELDTQYF	TGTGCCAGCAGCTTAGGCCTAGAACTGGATACGCAGTATTTT	.	TRBV7-2	.	TRBJ2-3
CASSQETPSAHTGELFF	TGCGCCAGCAGCCAAGAGACGCCCTCAGCGCACACCGGGGAGCTGTTTTTT	.	TRBV4-3	.	TRBJ2-2
CASSAGQGRMGPQHF	TGTGCCAGCAGTGCGGGACAGGGAAGGATGGGACCCCAGCATTTT	TRBD1	TRBV2	.	TRBJ1-5
CAIRETGGVAGELFF	TGTGCCATCAGGGAGACAGGGGGCGTTGCCGGGGAGCTGTTTTTT	TRBD1	TRBV10-3	.	TRBJ2-2
CASRGQGYNQPQHF	TGTGCCAGCAGGGGACAGGGTTACAATCAGCCCCAGCATTTT	TRBD1	TRBV2	once	TRBJ1-5
CASSLGTSGGRGATQYF	TGTGCCAGCAGCTTAGGGACTAGCGGGGGCCGAGGCGCTACGCAGTATTTT	TRBD2	TRBV7-2	.	TRBJ2-3
CASSEQGGGPPYEQYF	TGTGCCAGCAGTGAGCAGGGAGGCGGCCCTCCCTACGAGCAGTACTTC	.	TRBV6-1	.	TRBJ2-7
CASSQEPVLRATEAFF	TGCGCCAGCAGCCAAGAGCCGGTGCTGAGAGCCACTGAAGCTTTCTTT	.	TRBV4-1	.	TRBJ1-1